The rows below give T cell receptor beta chains drawn from one sample of a study of T cell responses to AZD1222 COVID-19 vaccine. Repertoires were generated with immunoSEQ multiplex PCR, while TCRdb's copy carries only in-frame clones and drops some. The table lists about 110,000 clones, 94% of them singletons. Sequenced material: peripheral blood, taken 28 days after the second AZD1222 dose. Every receptor here comes from an adult who received the AZD1222 COVID-19 vaccine. Each CDR3 is given with its conserved first and last residue. The D gene is left open where the match is weak.

V	length	D	J	CDR3
TRBV7-9	15	NA	TRBJ2-5	CASRTEGGKQETQYF
TRBV13	13	NA	TRBJ1-3	CASSPPLGDTIYF
TRBV4-1	14	NA	TRBJ2-7	CASSQGLTPYEQYF
TRBV6-1	17	TRBD1	TRBJ1-2	CASSVFTDRADNYGYTF
TRBV5-8	16	NA	TRBJ2-7	CASSSGSLGSVYEQYF
TRBV19	21	NA	TRBJ1-2	CASSTFGPIGTDVGTDYGYTF
TRBV16	14	NA	TRBJ1-2	CASSQQGTNYGYTF
TRBV13	14	TRBD2	TRBJ2-1	CASTSGGGGNEQFF
TRBV5-6	18	NA	TRBJ1-1	CASSLQHRTAPLGTEAFF
TRBV19	16	NA	TRBJ1-3	CASSRDRGPSGNTIYF
TRBV11-3	13	NA	TRBJ2-7	CASSLGSKGEQYF
TRBV9	16	TRBD2	TRBJ2-2	CASSPGLAGPTGELFF
TRBV25-1	16	NA	TRBJ1-4	CASSELADQTNEKLFF
TRBV7-9	14	NA	TRBJ1-1	CASSLQGRNTEAFF
TRBV10-1	18	TRBD1	TRBJ1-5	CASSGGTGGKYSNQPQHF
TRBV6-5	15	TRBD2	TRBJ2-1	CASSFTRTSGFEQFF
TRBV4-2	16	NA	TRBJ2-6	CASSQSAGSGANVLTF